The 4 T cell receptor beta chains below all came from one sample that was sequenced in a study of blood T cell repertoires in COVID-19. Produced via immunoSEQ multiplex PCR; TCRdb's table is partial and in-frame only. The sample yields fewer than 450,000 clones, 75% to 90% seen once. Sequences were obtained from peripheral blood. The receptors were sampled from a woman aged 45-60 years with COVID-19, enrolled during active disease.

J is TRBJ1-2 and V is TRBV23-1; weak D call: TRBD1 (6 bases). TRBV23-1 is given ORF status, its function remaining uncertain. This CDR3 comprises 15 residues. Trimming left V 5 bases short and J 5 bases short, with 18 bases between. Written as DNA, the CDR3 is TGCGCCAGCAGTTTTACGCGCACAGGGCGATATGGCTACACCTTC. It specifies CASSFTRTGRYGYTF.

This clone was counted a single time. The chain joins TRBV6-2 or TRBV6-3 to TRBJ1-1; the D gene is possibly TRBD1 (5 bases). There are 13 residues in the CDR3. V shed 6 bases and J shed 0 bases, with 8 bases lying between them. Germline V gene lookup returns CDR1 MNHEY and CDR2 SVGEGT. Here the CDR3 DNA reads TGTGCCAGCAGCAGACAGATGAACACTGAAGCTTTCTTT. This gives the protein CASSRQMNTEAFF.

The chain combines TRBV19 with TRBJ1-4; TRBD1 is a possible D gene (5 bases). V was shortened by 3 bases and J by 9 bases, with 17 bases between the two germline ends. The CDR3 is made up of 15 amino acids. Looked up from germline, CDR1 is LNHDA and CDR2 is SQIVND (reference sequence). The DNA for the CDR3 is TGTGCCAGTAGTATCCTAGGCAGGGAACGGAAAAAACTGTTTTTT. Translating gives CASSILGRERKKLFF.

The chain recombines TRBV4-1 with TRBJ2-7; 7 positions match TRBD2. CDR1 and CDR2 (germline): MGHRA, YSYEKL. CDR3 length equals 15 residues. With V trimmed by 1 base and J by 5 bases, 8 bases remained unmatched. CDR3 sequence: CASSQARTSWNEQYF. In DNA, the CDR3 is TGCGCCAGCAGCCAAGCCCGGACTAGTTGGAACGAGCAGTACTTC.